Listed below are T cell receptor beta chains from one sample, sequenced in a study of blood T cell repertoires in COVID-19. Only in-frame clones appear in the TCRdb table, and some are missing; sequencing was by immunoSEQ multiplex PCR. This table holds about 260,000 clones, around 92% found once. Sequencing was carried out using peripheral blood. Receptors were obtained from a person under 35 with COVID-19, enrolled during active disease. Both conserved end residues are part of each CDR3. The D gene is left open where the match is weak.

CDR3nt | CDR3aa | v_gene | d_gene | j_gene
TGCGCCAGCAGCCATCCTAGGACTAGCGGGAGTTTTCAGAGCACCGGGGAGCTGTTTTTT | CASSHPRTSGSFQSTGELFF | TRBV4-1 | TRBD2 | TRBJ2-2
TGTGCCAGCAGCTTGATGACTAGCCACGAGCAGTACTTC | CASSLMTSHEQYF | TRBV7-2 | TRBD2 | TRBJ2-7
TGTGCCAGTAGCCACGGGGTCTCCTACGAGCAGTACTTC | CASSHGVSYEQYF | TRBV19 | NA | TRBJ2-7
TGTGCCAGCAGTTCGGGGAGGTACAATGAGCAGTTCTTC | CASSSGRYNEQFF | TRBV6-5 | NA | TRBJ2-1
TGTGCCAGCAGCCACCCGCCGGTCGGGAGGGGCGCAGATACGCAGTATTTT | CASSHPPVGRGADTQYF | TRBV11-3 | TRBD2 | TRBJ2-3
TGCGCCAGCAGCCAAAGCGCAGGGGGCGCAGGATCTTCCTACGAGCAGTACTTC | CASSQSAGGAGSSYEQYF | TRBV4-3 | TRBD1 | TRBJ2-7
TGTGCCAGCAGCGTAGACGGAGGGGAGGCTTTCTTT | CASSVDGGEAFF | TRBV9 | NA | TRBJ1-1
TGTGCCAGCAGTGGGGACAGGGGAGGGTATGGCTACACCTTC | CASSGDRGGYGYTF | TRBV25-1 | TRBD1 | TRBJ1-2
TGTGCCAGCAGCCAAGATTGGGGCACGCCTGAAGCTTTCTTT | CASSQDWGTPEAFF | TRBV14 | NA | TRBJ1-1
TGCGCCAGCCGGGGGAGTTCAGGGGAGCTGTTTTTT | CASRGSSGELFF | TRBV10-2 | NA | TRBJ2-2
TGTGCCAGCAGCCACCCCCCGGGGACAAACCTAGATACGCAGTATTTT | CASSHPPGTNLDTQYF | TRBV5-6 | NA | TRBJ2-3